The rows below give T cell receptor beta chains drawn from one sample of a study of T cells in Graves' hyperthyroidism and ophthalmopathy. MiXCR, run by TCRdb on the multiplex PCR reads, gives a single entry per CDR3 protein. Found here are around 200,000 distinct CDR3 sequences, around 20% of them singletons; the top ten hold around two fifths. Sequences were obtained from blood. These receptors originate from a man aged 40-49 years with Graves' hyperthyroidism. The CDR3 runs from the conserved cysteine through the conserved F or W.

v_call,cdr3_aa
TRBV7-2,CASSLGPSGGAGPKNIQYF
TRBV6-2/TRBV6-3,CASAGTGRRYEQYF
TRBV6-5,CASGRNQGVYGYTF
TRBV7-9,CASSLVGTSVYTQYF
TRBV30,CAWSAPRTSRTDTQYF
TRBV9,CASSPRQGSSGNTIYF
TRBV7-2,CATNPGTGGGGYTF
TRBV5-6,CASSLALTGGNQPQHF
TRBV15,CATSRVGDSSYEQYF
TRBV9,CASSVAGRGEQYF
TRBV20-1,CSAGRGGSYNEQFF
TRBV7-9,CASSLTSPSSYNEQFF
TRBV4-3,CASSQEMVNGDEQYF
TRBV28,CASSRWGARNSNSTDTQYF
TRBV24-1,CATSDFRLAGGPETQYF
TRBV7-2,CASSFPGPYGYTF
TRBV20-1,CSAGPGGQGATGELFF
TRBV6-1,CASRDRGAYEQYF
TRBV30,CAWSSLAGDVYF
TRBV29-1,CSVGGQGAIQETQYF
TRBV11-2,CASSPAGASGANVLTF
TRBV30,CAWSVPGASDGYTF
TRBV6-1,CASGSYTF
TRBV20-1,CSARTPTTGRANLHSGDTQYF
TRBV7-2,CASSLMSETQYF
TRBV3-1,CASSQGASNYGYTF
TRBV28,CASSLQGASGNTIYF
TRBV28,CASSLSGTQYF
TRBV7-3,CASSLAGGVETQYF
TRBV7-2,CASSPTSGGRGETQYF
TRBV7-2,CASSLGLSATDTQYF
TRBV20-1,CSALPRQGQVSAFF
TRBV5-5,CASSSRPGPNTEAFF
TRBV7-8,CASSLGGRGTDTQYF
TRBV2,CASSEKTNEQFF
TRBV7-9,CASSLGGGSSHTNTEAFF
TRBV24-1,CATSFRTGGTDTQYF
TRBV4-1,CASSQTWDTTEAFF
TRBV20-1,CSALSSGGTDTQYF
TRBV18,CASSPQRESYEQYF
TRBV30,CAWSVQGGGGGNQPQHF
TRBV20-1,CSARRDVSYEQYF